Listed below are T cell receptor beta chains from one sample, sequenced in a study of T cell responses to AZD1222 COVID-19 vaccine. Sequencing was performed with immunoSEQ multiplex PCR; in TCRdb, only in-frame clones are kept and a portion is missing. Of some 54,000 clones listed, around 90% are singletons. Sequenced material: peripheral blood, taken on day 0 of AZD1222 vaccination. The receptors here all came from an adult in good health. CDR3s include the opening cysteine and the closing phenylalanine or tryptophan. Clone size is shown for a subset of rows, as once, few, many or a class of expanded clone.

>NA|TRBJ1-5|TRBV18
CASSLRDSARPQHF
>NA|TRBJ2-7|TRBV7-2
CASSFGQGISYEQYF
>NA|TRBJ2-3|TRBV15
CATSRDPTDTQYF
>once|TRBJ1-2|TRBV18
CASSPFDPESTYGYTF
>NA|TRBJ2-7|TRBV6-5
CASSYGPPGEQYF
>NA|TRBJ1-2|TRBV28
CATRVTAVYGYTF
>NA|TRBJ1-1|TRBV10-3
CAISPGRTGSRNTEAFF
>NA|TRBJ2-5|TRBV5-1
CASSLAKLGGSGDIQETQYF
>NA|TRBJ2-1|TRBV19
CASSKLGDRHNEQFF
>NA|TRBJ2-3|TRBV12-3/TRBV12-4
CASRHTSTDTQYF
>NA|TRBJ2-7|TRBV7-9
CASSLAQSYEQYF
>NA|TRBJ2-2|TRBV9
CASSVAGTGELFF
>NA|TRBJ2-2|TRBV13
CASSLGGEDTGELFF
>NA|TRBJ1-1|TRBV7-2
CASSLGALGQNTEAFF
>once|TRBJ1-5|TRBV6-5
CASSRTGTSQPQHF
>once|TRBJ1-1|TRBV11-3
CASSFGTNTEAFF
>once|TRBJ2-5|TRBV5-1
CATGTGTQETQYF
>NA|TRBJ1-2|TRBV6-5
CASSQPYNYGYTF
>NA|TRBJ1-2|TRBV2
CASSEASSRNYGYTF
>NA|TRBJ1-2|TRBV9
CASSPGGRSLSTF
>NA|TRBJ1-6|TRBV4-2
CASSQEGGFGSPLHF
>NA|TRBJ1-2|TRBV7-2
CASSPGLIGYTF
>NA|TRBJ2-7|TRBV7-8
CASSLTAYEQYF
>NA|TRBJ2-7|TRBV7-2
CASSPASLLTGEQYF
>NA|TRBJ1-1|TRBV19
CASSMKGLAFF
>NA|TRBJ1-2|TRBV7-2
CASSLVVQDGYTF
>NA|TRBJ2-7|TRBV2
CASSEIGYEQYF
>NA|TRBJ2-1|TRBV27
CASSLTASASEQFF
>NA|TRBJ1-5|TRBV2
CASSGQGGNQPQHF
>NA|TRBJ1-1|TRBV5-1
CASSLGQTNTEAFF
>NA|TRBJ2-1|TRBV5-4
CASSKSNRQGPYNEQFF